This paragraph reports one TCR beta chain. This sample was included in a study of response to subunit inactivated influenza vaccine. Via MiXCR, TCRdb re-called the RT-PCR reads, giving one row per CDR3 protein. The sample includes just under 550,000 distinct CDR3 sequences, less than 25% seen only once; the top ten take around 2.8%. Germline V CDR1 and CDR2: MNHNS, SASEGT. The CDR3 is 13 amino acids. Trimming took 3 bases from V and 11 from J, leaving 16 bases between them. This sample also belongs to another study, concerning T cells expressing NK-cell markers. In that study: The authors generated TCR beta cDNA through 5'RACE template switching with UMIs. CD3+CD56+NKG2C+, CD3+CD56+NKG2C- and CD3+CD56-NKG2C+ T cells, once sorted, supplied the TCR beta repertoires. Eight donors were sequenced, seven testing HCMV-seropositive and one testing seronegative. These clonotypes also led the CD3+CD56-NKG2C+ fraction in several donors. Specificity for HCMV among expanded NKG2C+ T cell clones was not established.

The chain carries TRBV6-1 and TRBJ1-1; tentative D call: TRBD1 (6 bases). This TCR was sampled from a man aged 50 or older who received an inactivated influenza vaccine. Source: CD4+ T cells sorted from PBMCs, taken roughly 12 days after vaccination. The CDR3: CASSEIPDRRAFF. The CDR3 DNA reads as TGTGCCAGCAGTGAGATCCCCGACAGGAGGGCTTTCTTT.